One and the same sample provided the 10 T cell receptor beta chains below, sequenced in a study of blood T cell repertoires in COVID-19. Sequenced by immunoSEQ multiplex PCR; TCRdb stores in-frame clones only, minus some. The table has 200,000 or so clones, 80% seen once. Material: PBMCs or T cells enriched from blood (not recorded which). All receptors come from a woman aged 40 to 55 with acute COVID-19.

CDR3 sequence: CASSPTRTATYGYTF. For the CDR3, the DNA is TGTGCCAGCAGCCCAACTCGGACAGCTACCTATGGCTACACCTTC. V usage is TRBV7-9 and J usage is TRBJ1-2; TRBD1 is a possible D gene (6 bases). With 5 bases removed from V and 4 bases from J, the gap between germline ends came to 17 bases. This CDR3 spans 15 amino acids. The V gene's germline CDR1 is SEHNR and CDR2 FQNEAQ (reference sequence).

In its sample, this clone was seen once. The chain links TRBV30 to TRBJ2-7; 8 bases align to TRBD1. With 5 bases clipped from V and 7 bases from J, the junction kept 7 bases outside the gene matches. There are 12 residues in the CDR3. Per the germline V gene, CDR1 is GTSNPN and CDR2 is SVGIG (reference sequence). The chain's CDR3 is CAWAPTGGEQYF. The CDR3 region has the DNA TGTGCCTGGGCCCCAACAGGGGGAGAGCAGTACTTC.

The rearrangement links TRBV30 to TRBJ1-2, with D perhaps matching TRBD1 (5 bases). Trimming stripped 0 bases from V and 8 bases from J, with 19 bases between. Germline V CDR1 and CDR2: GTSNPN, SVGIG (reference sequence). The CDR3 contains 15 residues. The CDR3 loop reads CAWSVAGRALGGYTF. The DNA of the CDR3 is TGTGCCTGGAGTGTAGCCGGCAGGGCCTTGGGAGGCTACACCTTC.

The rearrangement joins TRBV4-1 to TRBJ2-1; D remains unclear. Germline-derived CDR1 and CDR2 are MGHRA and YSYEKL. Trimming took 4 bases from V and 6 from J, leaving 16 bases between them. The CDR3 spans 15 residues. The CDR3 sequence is CASSLSAASVNEQFF. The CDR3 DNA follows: TGCGCCAGCAGCCTTTCTGCGGCGTCGGTCAATGAGCAGTTCTTC.

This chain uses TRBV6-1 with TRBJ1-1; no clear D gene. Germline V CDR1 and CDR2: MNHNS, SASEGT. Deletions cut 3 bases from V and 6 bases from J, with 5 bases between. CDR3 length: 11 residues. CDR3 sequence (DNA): TGTGCCAGCAGTGATGGAGCTGAAGCTTTCTTT. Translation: CASSDGAEAFF.

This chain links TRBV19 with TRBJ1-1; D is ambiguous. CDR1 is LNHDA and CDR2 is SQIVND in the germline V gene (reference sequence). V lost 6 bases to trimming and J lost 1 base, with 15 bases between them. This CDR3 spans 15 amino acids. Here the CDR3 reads CASSRRTGENTEAFF. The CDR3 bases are TGTGCCAGTAGCCGCCGGACGGGAGAGAACACTGAAGCTTTCTTT.

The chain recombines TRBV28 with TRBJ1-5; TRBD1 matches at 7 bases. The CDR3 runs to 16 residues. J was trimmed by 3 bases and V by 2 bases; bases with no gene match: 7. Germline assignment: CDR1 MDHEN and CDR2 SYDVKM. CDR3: CASSLVGQRVNQPQHF. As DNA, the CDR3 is TGTGCCAGCAGTTTAGTGGGACAGAGAGTCAATCAGCCCCAGCATTTT.

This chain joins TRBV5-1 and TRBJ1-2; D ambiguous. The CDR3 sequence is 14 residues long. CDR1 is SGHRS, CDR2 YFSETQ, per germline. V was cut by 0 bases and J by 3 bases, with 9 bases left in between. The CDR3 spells CASSLGGEDYGYTF. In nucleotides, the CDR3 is TGCGCCAGCAGCTTGGGGGGAGAAGACTATGGCTACACCTTC.

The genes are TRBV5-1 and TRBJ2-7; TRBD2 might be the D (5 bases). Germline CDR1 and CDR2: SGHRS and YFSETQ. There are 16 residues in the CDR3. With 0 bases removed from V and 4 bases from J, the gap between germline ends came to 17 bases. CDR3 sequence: CASSLDSGSRVYEQYF. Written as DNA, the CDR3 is TGCGCCAGCAGCTTGGATTCGGGGAGCCGGGTTTACGAGCAGTACTTC.

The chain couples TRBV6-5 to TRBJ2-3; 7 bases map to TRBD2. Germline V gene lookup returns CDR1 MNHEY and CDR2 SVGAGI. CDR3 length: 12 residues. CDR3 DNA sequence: TGTGCTGTGGGGGGGAATACAGATACGCAGTATTTT. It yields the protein CAVGGNTDTQYF.